A selection of T cell receptor beta chains follows, all from one sample in a study of identical twins. Via MiXCR, TCRdb re-called the 5' RACE reads, giving one row per CDR3 protein. Among a few hundred thousand distinct CDR3 sequences listed, around 20% were seen once. The specimen sequenced was naive T cells sorted from blood. These TCRs come from a man in his fifties in good health. Each CDR3 is given with its conserved first and last residue. Fields, in order: CDR3 protein, CDR3 DNA, V gene, clone size, D gene, J gene. The D gene is left open where the match is weak. Clone size appears in some rows only: once, few, many, or a class for an expanded clone.

CDR3aa: CASLTGERFAEAFF
CDR3nt: TGTGCCAGTTTGACAGGGGAGAGGTTCGCTGAAGCTTTCTTT
v_gene: TRBV7-9
abundance: many
d_gene: TRBD1
j_gene: TRBJ1-1

CDR3aa: CRPGPVNTEAFF
CDR3nt: TGCAGACCGGGCCCCGTGAACACTGAAGCTTTCTTT
v_gene: TRBV20-1
abundance: .
d_gene: .
j_gene: TRBJ1-1

CDR3aa: CSAREGEIYGYTF
CDR3nt: TGCAGTGCTAGAGAGGGCGAGATTTATGGCTACACCTTC
v_gene: TRBV20-1
abundance: few
d_gene: .
j_gene: TRBJ1-2

CDR3aa: CASSPRETISTDTQYF
CDR3nt: TGTGCCAGCTCACCCCGAGAGACAATTTCGACAGATACGCAGTATTTT
v_gene: TRBV18
abundance: many
d_gene: .
j_gene: TRBJ2-3

CDR3aa: CASSLAKGAGDTQYF
CDR3nt: TGTGCCAGCAGCTTAGCGAAGGGGGCTGGAGATACGCAGTATTTT
v_gene: TRBV7-2
abundance: few
d_gene: TRBD1
j_gene: TRBJ2-3

CDR3aa: CASSLEFGKLAKNIQYF
CDR3nt: TGTGCCAGCAGCTTAGAGTTTGGTAAACTAGCCAAAAACATTCAGTACTTC
v_gene: TRBV11-2
abundance: few
d_gene: .
j_gene: TRBJ2-4

CDR3aa: CATSAGQGYSNQPQHF
CDR3nt: TGTGCCACCAGCGCCGGACAGGGATATAGCAATCAGCCCCAGCATTTT
v_gene: TRBV24-1
abundance: many
d_gene: TRBD1
j_gene: TRBJ1-5

CDR3aa: CASSTTSGRYEQYF
CDR3nt: TGTGCCAGCAGCACGACTAGCGGGAGATACGAGCAGTACTTC
v_gene: TRBV7-2
abundance: .
d_gene: TRBD2
j_gene: TRBJ2-7

CDR3aa: CASTLATGGFGYTF
CDR3nt: TGTGCCAGCACTCTCGCGACAGGGGGTTTCGGCTACACCTTC
v_gene: TRBV12-3/TRBV12-4
abundance: .
d_gene: TRBD1
j_gene: TRBJ1-2

CDR3aa: CSAKARGFGEQYF
CDR3nt: TGCAGTGCTAAAGCCAGGGGGTTTGGGGAGCAGTACTTC
v_gene: TRBV20-1
abundance: few
d_gene: TRBD1
j_gene: TRBJ2-7

CDR3aa: CATSDSTGIKGHIDTQYF
CDR3nt: TGTGCCACCAGTGATTCTACAGGGATTAAAGGCCATATAGATACGCAGTATTTT
v_gene: TRBV24-1
abundance: few
d_gene: .
j_gene: TRBJ2-3

CDR3aa: CASSLSSFPWEPGLATYEQYF
CDR3nt: TGCGCCAGCAGCTTGTCCTCGTTTCCTTGGGAGCCGGGACTAGCCACCTACGAGCAGTACTTC
v_gene: TRBV5-1
abundance: many
d_gene: TRBD2
j_gene: TRBJ2-7

CDR3aa: CSARLRGGLNTGELFF
CDR3nt: TGCAGTGCTAGATTACGGGGGGGGTTAAACACCGGGGAGCTGTTTTTT
v_gene: TRBV20-1
abundance: few
d_gene: TRBD2
j_gene: TRBJ2-2

CDR3aa: CASSLVEGAGNQPQHF
CDR3nt: TGTGCCAGCAGCTTGGTCGAGGGGGCCGGCAATCAGCCCCAGCATTTT
v_gene: TRBV5-5
abundance: many
d_gene: TRBD1
j_gene: TRBJ1-5

CDR3aa: CSERDYGETQYF
CDR3nt: TGCAGCGAACGGGACTACGGGGAGACCCAGTACTTC
v_gene: TRBV29-1
abundance: few
d_gene: TRBD2
j_gene: TRBJ2-5

CDR3aa: CSARASGATVLNQPQHF
CDR3nt: TGCAGTGCTAGAGCCTCGGGGGCCACGGTTCTCAATCAGCCCCAGCATTTT
v_gene: TRBV20-1
abundance: many
d_gene: .
j_gene: TRBJ1-5

CDR3aa: CSARRTSRGEQYF
CDR3nt: TGCAGTGCTAGACGGACTAGTCGGGGCGAGCAGTACTTC
v_gene: TRBV20-1
abundance: .
d_gene: TRBD2
j_gene: TRBJ2-7

CDR3aa: CASSDVRGSYEQYF
CDR3nt: TGTGCCAGCAGCGATGTCAGGGGCTCCTACGAGCAGTACTTC
v_gene: TRBV5-5
abundance: many
d_gene: .
j_gene: TRBJ2-7